The 7 T cell receptor beta chains presented below share a single source sample, sequenced in a study of blood T cell repertoires in COVID-19 (dated by TCRdb to between 2020 and 2021). Library construction relied on the immunoSEQ multiplex PCR assay. The source is immuneACCESS, and TCRdb retained only in-frame sequences with V and J called. Part of the clones is not carried over; for the studies checked, unresolved V genes explain less than half of this, and the remainder is unexplained. The sample table records approximately 62,000 clones; 76% of these occur just once. Of the sample, approximately 6.8% is held by the ten largest clones. Material for sequencing was peripheral blood. The receptors come from a woman in her fifties or sixties with active or convalescent COVID-19.

Written as DNA, the CDR3 is TGCAGCCTGAGGCAGGGTATAGATACGCAGTATTTT. It yields the protein CSLRQGIDTQYF. The chain has TRBV29-1 and TRBJ2-3, with a possible D match to TRBD1 (5 bases). V dropped 8 bases and J dropped 5 bases, with 14 bases sitting between them. The CDR3 contains 12 residues. Germline V gene sequence: CDR1 SQVTM, CDR2 ANQGSEA.

The CDR3 bases are TGTGCCAGCGGTAGAGGGGACAGGGGCCTTTTGATTGACTACGAGCAGTACTTC. Its protein product is CASGRGDRGLLIDYEQYF. The chain joins TRBV2 to TRBJ2-7; 10 bases align to TRBD1. After removal of 8 bases from V and 3 bases from J, the junction contained 19 bases not matched to a gene. Germline CDR1 is SNHLY and CDR2 is FYNNEI. The CDR3 is made up of 18 amino acids. The variable domain in full, with the rest retrieved from reference TRBV2 and TRBJ2-7, is EPEVTQTPSHQVTQMGQEVILRCVPISNHLYFYWYRQILGQKVEFLVSFYNNEISEKSEIFDDQFSVERPDGSNFTLKIRSTKLEDSAMYFCASGRGDRGLLIDYEQYFGPGTRLTVT.

This clone was seen only a few times. V gene TRBV9 combines with J gene TRBJ1-2; 8 positions match TRBD1. The CDR3 runs 17 residues. Germline CDR1 reads SGDLS; CDR2 reads YYNGEE. After removal of 3 bases from V and 0 bases from J, the junction contained 10 bases not matched to a gene. The CDR3 loop reads CASSGGTGVYSNYGYTF. The CDR3, as DNA: TGTGCCAGCAGCGGAGGGACAGGAGTTTACTCTAACTATGGCTACACCTTC.

The chain carries TRBV7-2 and TRBJ1-1, with 8 bases aligning to TRBD1. The CDR3 sequence is 14 residues long. Germline lookup yields CDR1 SGHTA and CDR2 FQGNSA. With V trimmed by 3 bases and J by 10 bases, 10 bases remained unmatched. DNA of the CDR3: TGTGCCAGCAGCTTTAGATCAGGGGGCGGAGGAGCTTTCTTT. This sequence encodes CASSFRSGGGGAFF.

The chain carries TRBV12-5 and TRBJ1-5; no clear D. The CDR3 covers 13 residues. Germline values: CDR1 LGHNT, CDR2 FRNRAP. Trimming took off 3 bases at V and 7 bases at J, with 10 bases between the two ends. CDR3 sequence: CASGLEGGQPQHF. Written as DNA, the CDR3 is TGTGCTAGTGGTTTAGAGGGAGGACAGCCCCAGCATTTT.

This chain links TRBV19 with TRBJ2-7; 8 bases map to TRBD1. The V gene's germline CDR1 is LNHDA and CDR2 SQIVND (reference sequence). V dropped 6 bases and J dropped 2; count of bases not matched to a gene: 6. There are 14 residues in the CDR3. Written as DNA, the CDR3 is TGTGCCAGTAGAATGACAGGGGCGACCTACGAGCAGTACTTC. It translates to CASRMTGATYEQYF.

The chain links TRBV2 to TRBJ2-1; 10 bases match TRBD2. This CDR3 spans 18 amino acids. V lost 5 bases, J lost 3 bases, and 13 bases stayed unmatched. In germline, CDR1 is SNHLY, CDR2 FYNNEI. The CDR3 sequence is CASSHHLSRTSGYNEQFF. The CDR3, as DNA: TGTGCCAGCAGTCACCACCTTTCGAGGACTAGCGGCTACAATGAGCAGTTCTTC.